One sample yielded the 10 T cell receptor beta chains listed below, sequenced in a study of blood T cells in healthy people across ages. Together with a sample-barcoded 5' primer, a J-beta primer mix was included in a second PCR lasting about 6 to 11 cycles. TCRdb re-analysed the 5' RACE reads in MiXCR, keeping a single row per CDR3 protein. The data contain 1,800,000 or so distinct CDR3 sequences, 35% to 50% of them singletons. Specimen: blood. The origin of the receptors is a human donor in good health.

This rearrangement joins TRBV27 to TRBJ1-1; D is possibly TRBD1 (6 bases). This CDR3 has 13 amino acids. With 6 bases removed from V and 2 bases from J, the gap between germline ends came to 10 bases. In germline, CDR1 is MNHEY, CDR2 SMNVEV (reference sequence). CDR3 sequence reads: CASRGQINTEAFF. In DNA, the CDR3 is TGTGCCAGCAGAGGACAGATAAACACTGAAGCTTTCTTT.

Only a few counts were recorded for this clonotype. The CDR3 loop reads CASSLVAGSGEQYF. The CDR3 DNA reads TGCGCCAGCAGCTTGGTCGCGGGGTCTGGGGAGCAGTACTTC. The gene calls are TRBV5-1 and TRBJ2-4; a weak D match, TRBD2 (6 bases). Germline V lookup: CDR1 SGHRS, CDR2 YFSETQ. This CDR3 spans 14 amino acids. With 0 bases removed from V and 13 bases from J, the gap between germline ends came to 17 bases.

This clonotype was detected a few times. This sequence joins TRBV20-1 and TRBJ2-3; D is possibly TRBD2 (6 bases). CDR3 length equals 14 residues. V lost 2 bases, J lost 4 bases, and 13 bases lay in between. Germline lookup yields CDR1 DFQATT and CDR2 SNEGSKA (reference sequence). The CDR3 DNA reads as TGCAGTGCTAGATTTGGTGGAGGGGCAGATACGCAGTATTTT. It translates to CSARFGGGADTQYF.

The chain links TRBV9 to TRBJ1-2, with D tentatively TRBD1 (6 bases). The CDR3 spans 14 residues. V was shortened by 0 bases and J by 3 bases, with 9 bases between the two germline ends. Germline CDR1 is SGDLS and CDR2 is YYNGEE. For the CDR3, the DNA is TGTGCCAGCAGCGTAGTGGACAGCTACTATGGCTACACCTTC. This sequence encodes CASSVVDSYYGYTF.

The CDR3: CASSQERALGTEAFF. CDR3 DNA: TGTGCCAGCAGCCAAGAACGGGCTCTGGGCACTGAAGCTTTCTTT. The gene calls are TRBV3-1 and TRBJ1-1; no firm D call. In germline, CDR1 is LGHDT, CDR2 YNNKEL (reference sequence). The CDR3 has 15 residues. V was trimmed by 0 bases and J by 4 bases, leaving 12 bases between them.

This clonotype occurred a few times. This chain links TRBV5-1 with TRBJ1-6; TRBD1 matches at 10 bases. The CDR3 is 15 amino acids. Germline V lookup: CDR1 SGHRS, CDR2 YFSETQ. After removal of 4 bases from V and 4 bases from J, the junction contained 2 bases not matched to a gene. The CDR3 DNA reads TGCGCCAGCAGCATGGGACAGGGGTATAATTCACCCCTCCACTTT. It codes for CASSMGQGYNSPLHF.

This sequence joins TRBV29-1 and TRBJ2-7, with 9 bases fitting TRBD1. The CDR3 runs to 14 residues. With V trimmed by 4 bases and J by 1 base, 5 bases remained unmatched. The germline V gene encodes CDR1 SQVTM and CDR2 ANQGSEA. The CDR3 sequence is CSVARGTGSYEQYF. DNA of the CDR3: TGCAGCGTTGCCCGGGGGACAGGGTCCTACGAGCAGTACTTC.

The chain joins TRBV7-9 to TRBJ2-5; D tentatively fits TRBD1 or TRBD2 (6 bases each). CDR3 length: 16 amino acids. Deletions cut 5 bases from V and 0 bases from J, with 16 bases between. From germline, CDR1 is SEHNR and CDR2 FQNEAQ (reference sequence). The CDR3 coding sequence is TGTGCCAGCAGCCCCCTTATAGGGGGGTACCAAGAGACCCAGTACTTC. Amino acid sequence: CASSPLIGGYQETQYF.

The chain has TRBV20-1 and TRBJ2-7; TRBD2 matches at 10 bases. V lost 2 bases and J lost 3; bases outside the gene matches: 7. CDR3 length: 15 residues. Germline V lookup: CDR1 DFQATT, CDR2 SNEGSKA (reference sequence). In nucleotides, the CDR3 is TGCAGTGCTAGACCCCGTAGCGGGGGGAACTACGAGCAGTACTTC. Its protein product is CSARPRSGGNYEQYF.

The chain employs TRBV5-1 and TRBJ2-5; TRBD1 agrees at 7 bases. TRBJ2-7 matches the DNA end more closely, so the J call is doubtful. Germline V gene lookup returns CDR1 SGHRS and CDR2 YFSETQ. The CDR3 totals 13 residues. CDR3 amino acids: CASSRDSEYEQYF. The CDR3 DNA reads as TGCGCCAGCAGTCGGGACAGCGAATACGAGCAGTACTTC.